These T cell receptor beta chains were read from a single sample in a study of cytomegalovirus exposure and HLA in healthy donors. Method: immunoSEQ multiplex PCR; TCRdb's copy keeps in-frame clones and lacks some. In the table there are 190,000 or so clones, roughly 80% of which are singletons. The sample consisted of PBMCs. These receptors came from a middle-aged man in good health and CMV-seronegative. The CDR3 runs from the conserved cysteine through the conserved F or W. The D gene is left open where the match is weak. Size values are once, few and many counts, or a class for expanded clones, and some rows have none.

>TRBJ2-1|.|18|.|TRBV23-1
TGCGCCAGCAGGGGTGGGAGAACGGGAGTACCCTCTAAGGATGAGCAGTTCTTC
CASRGGRTGVPSKDEQFF
>TRBJ2-5|.|14|.|TRBV7-2
TGTGCCAGCAGCTTAGTAACAGTCCAAGAGACCCAGTACTTC
CASSLVTVQETQYF
>TRBJ1-1|.|15|TRBD1|TRBV7-8
TGTGCCAGCAGCCCGCGGACAGGGAAATCCACTGAAGCTTTCTTT
CASSPRTGKSTEAFF
>TRBJ2-1|.|15|.|TRBV7-3
TGTGCCAGCAGCTTAACGTCCAATCCGGGGGATGAGCAGTTCTTC
CASSLTSNPGDEQFF
>TRBJ2-3|.|17|TRBD1|TRBV4-2
TGTGCCAGCAGCACTACCCGGGACAGGGGGCCCGGAGATACGCAGTATTTT
CASSTTRDRGPGDTQYF
>TRBJ2-7|.|15|TRBD2|TRBV4-2
TGTGCCAGCAGCCAGACACTAGCGGGGTCCTACGAGCAGTACTTC
CASSQTLAGSYEQYF
>TRBJ2-7|.|14|.|TRBV27
TGTGCCAGCAGTTTTTACAGGGACTCCTACGAGCAGTACTTC
CASSFYRDSYEQYF
>TRBJ2-7|.|14|.|TRBV7-2
TGTGCCAGCAGCTTGGACAGTTCAGTGTACGAGCAGTACTTC
CASSLDSSVYEQYF
>TRBJ1-3|.|14|TRBD1|TRBV27
TGTGCCAGCAGCCCAGGACAGGGAGGAACCACCATATATTTT
CASSPGQGGTTIYF
>TRBJ1-2|.|14|TRBD1|TRBV5-6
TGTGCCAGCAGCTTGAGACAGGGCCTCTCTGGCTACACCTTC
CASSLRQGLSGYTF
>TRBJ2-5|.|15|TRBD1|TRBV25-1
TGTGCCAGCAGCCGGACAGGGGGCCTTAAAAAGACCCAGTACTTC
CASSRTGGLKKTQYF
>TRBJ2-3|.|15|.|TRBV9
TGTGCCAGCAGCGTAGCCACACGAGAGGCAGATACGCAGTATTTT
CASSVATREADTQYF
>TRBJ2-7|.|15|TRBD1|TRBV7-3
TGTGCCAGCAGCTTGGGACAGGGTGGCACCTACGAGCAGTACTTC
CASSLGQGGTYEQYF
>TRBJ2-2|.|15|.|TRBV9
TGTGCCAGCAGCCCGGTCCAGCGACGGACCGGGGAGCTGTTTTTT
CASSPVQRRTGELFF
>TRBJ2-5|.|16|TRBD2|TRBV5-4
TGTGCCAGCAGCTTGCGAAGCGGGAGGGATACGGAGACCCAGTACTTC
CASSLRSGRDTETQYF
>TRBJ2-5|once|15|TRBD1|TRBV7-2
TGTGCCAGCAGCCTCGGGACAGGGGTTGGAGAGACCCAGTACTTC
CASSLGTGVGETQYF
>TRBJ1-1|few|13|.|TRBV30
TGTGCCTGGAGTCAGAGACAGAACACTGAAGCTTTCTTT
CAWSQRQNTEAFF
>TRBJ1-1|few|14|.|TRBV6-5
TGTGCCAGCAGTTACGGCAGCGTGAACACTGAAGCTTTCTTT
CASSYGSVNTEAFF
>TRBJ1-1|.|12|.|TRBV28
TGTGCCAGCAGTTTCCGGCAGGCTGAAGCTTTCTTT
CASSFRQAEAFF
>TRBJ2-3|.|20|TRBD2|TRBV29-1
TGCAGCGTTAAAAGGGTTCCGGGACTAGCGGGAGTGTTCGGCACAGATACGCAGTATTTT
CSVKRVPGLAGVFGTDTQYF
>TRBJ1-2|.|14|.|TRBV6-8
TGTGCCAGCAGTGTTGACAGAGTTAACTATGGCTACACCTTC
CASSVDRVNYGYTF